The next 30 T cell receptor beta chains were all read from a single sample in a study of lymphopenia after photon versus proton radiotherapy. The protocol was immunoSEQ multiplex PCR, while the TCRdb copy is restricted to in-frame clones and leaves out a portion. This repertoire shows about 30,000 clones, about 94% found once; its top ten account for around 0.67%. The sequencing here drew on peripheral blood, taken from a patient treated with photon-based radiotherapy. The receptors were sampled from a woman in her fifties or sixties with cholangiocarcinoma.

The chain links TRBV12-2 to TRBJ1-1. TRBV12-2 is shown as a pseudogene. This CDR3 contains 18 residues. For the CDR3, the DNA is TGTGCAAGTCGCTTAACCACCAATTATTTTTGGACTAACACTGAAGCTTTCTTT. Encoded protein: CASRLTTNYFWTNTEAFF.

This clone came up a few times. The V gene is TRBV7-2, the J gene TRBJ2-5; no definite D call. The CDR3 extends over 13 amino acids. CDR1 is SGHTA, CDR2 FQGNSA, per germline. The V gene lost 2 bases and the J gene lost 3 bases, with 7 bases spanning the gap. The CDR3, as DNA: TGTGCCAGCAGCTTATCGCTAAAAGAGACCCAGTACTTC. Its translation: CASSLSLKETQYF.

The V gene is TRBV4-3, the J gene TRBJ2-7; TRBD2 agrees at 10 bases. The CDR3 is 16 amino acids. J gave up 5 bases and V 4 bases, and 11 bases lay outside the gene matches. Germline assignment: CDR1 LGHNA and CDR2 YSLEER. The CDR3 nucleotides read TGCGCCAGCAGCCCAGAACCCGGGACTAGCGTTAACGAGCAGTACTTC. This codes for CASSPEPGTSVNEQYF.

This chain connects TRBV18 to TRBJ1-5, with D maybe TRBD1 (5 bases). This CDR3 spans 16 amino acids. Germline-derived CDR1 and CDR2 are KGHSH and LQKENI. V lost 6 bases and J 1 base, leaving 16 bases between the germline ends. As DNA, the CDR3 is TGTGCCAGCTCTCCCGCCGGGACGGCAAGCAATCAGCCCCAGCATTTT. This sequence encodes CASSPAGTASNQPQHF. Drawing the rest from reference TRBV18 and TRBJ1-5, the complete variable domain is NAGVMQNPRHLVRRRGQEARLRCSPMKGHSHVYWYRQLPEEGLKFMVYLQKENIIDESGMPKERFSAEFPKEGPSILRIQQVVRGDSAAYFCASSPAGTASNQPQHFGDGTRLSIL.

This chain joins TRBV5-6 and TRBJ2-5, with 7 bases that match TRBD1. CDR3 length: 14 amino acids. CDR1 is SGHDT, CDR2 YYEEEE, per germline. J gave up 5 bases and V 3 bases, and 7 bases lay outside the gene matches. Here the CDR3 reads CASSYRGAEETQYF. The CDR3 region has the DNA TGTGCCAGCAGCTACAGGGGAGCGGAGGAGACCCAGTACTTC.

The V gene is TRBV2, the J gene TRBJ1-1; the D is unclear. This CDR3 has 15 residues. CDR1 and CDR2 (germline): SNHLY, FYNNEI. V lost 7 bases, J lost 0 bases, and 15 bases lay in between. The CDR3, as DNA: TGTGCCAGCACCCAAAATGAAGCCATGAACACTGAAGCTTTCTTT. Protein sequence: CASTQNEAMNTEAFF.

V usage is TRBV19 and J usage is TRBJ1-5; no firm D call. Germline V gene lookup returns CDR1 LNHDA and CDR2 SQIVND (reference sequence). V was cut by 6 bases and J by 4 bases, with 13 bases left in between. CDR3 size: 14 residues. This CDR3 reads CASSYQSTNQPQHF. The CDR3 coding sequence is TGTGCCAGTAGCTATCAGTCTACGAATCAGCCCCAGCATTTT.

This chain links TRBV14 with TRBJ2-2; D not resolved. Germline-derived CDR1 and CDR2 are SGHDN and FVKESK. The CDR3 is 13 residues long. Deletions cut 5 bases from V and 7 bases from J, with 11 bases between. The CDR3, as DNA: TGTGCCAGCAGCACCCGCACGGTCGGGGAGCTGTTTTTT. Amino acid sequence: CASSTRTVGELFF.

The chain has TRBV18 and TRBJ2-7; unclear D gene. Germline values: CDR1 KGHSH, CDR2 LQKENI. This CDR3 region has 16 residues. The ends were cut back, 1 base at V and 7 bases at J, with 20 bases in the middle. The CDR3 region has the DNA TGTGCCAGCTCACCACAGGCCCTCCTCGGTCCGCGAGAGCAGTACTTC. The encoded protein is CASSPQALLGPREQYF.

The rearrangement uses TRBV9 and TRBJ1-1; the match to TRBD1 covers 9 bases. There are 18 residues in the CDR3. With 2 bases clipped from V and 5 bases from J, the junction kept 16 bases outside the gene matches. Germline CDR1 reads SGDLS; CDR2 reads YYNGEE. CDR3 amino acids: CASSVRGQGLWGETEAFF. The CDR3 DNA follows: TGTGCCAGCAGCGTGAGGGGACAGGGACTTTGGGGGGAGACTGAAGCTTTCTTT.

This clone was observed once. V usage is TRBV25-1 and J usage is TRBJ1-1, with TRBD1 matching 8 bases. Germline assignment: CDR1 MGHDK and CDR2 SYGVNS. J lost 10 bases, V lost 4 bases, and 8 bases had no gene match. This CDR3 spans 13 amino acids. Here the CDR3 DNA reads TGTGCCAGCAGTGCTGGACAGGGAACGTTAGCTTTCTTT. This gives the protein CASSAGQGTLAFF.

This chain links TRBV4-1 with TRBJ1-2; no clear D. This CDR3 has 13 amino acids. Germline values: CDR1 MGHRA, CDR2 YSYEKL. V gave up 1 base and J gave up 8 bases, with 11 bases separating them. The CDR3, as DNA: TGCGCCAGCAGCCAAGGAAGAAATGGAGGCTACACCTTC. This translates into CASSQGRNGGYTF.

The chain combines TRBV7-9 with TRBJ2-7; possibly TRBD2 for D (6 bases). The CDR3 consists of 15 residues. The V end was cut by 5 bases, the J end by 3 bases, with 17 bases between. CDR1 is SEHNR, CDR2 FQNEAQ, per germline (reference sequence). CDR3 DNA: TGTGCCAGCAGCCCTGGGACTCCTAATGGCTACGAGCAGTACTTC. This gives the protein CASSPGTPNGYEQYF.

This chain joins TRBV7-2 and TRBJ2-7; tentatively, D is TRBD2 (6 bases). Germline CDR1 SGHTA, CDR2 FQGNSA. With 5 bases removed from V and 7 bases from J, the gap between germline ends came to 18 bases. The CDR3 contains 14 residues. The CDR3 sequence: CASSPTRGRGEQYF. In nucleotides, the CDR3 is TGTGCCAGCAGCCCGACGCGGGGCCGAGGTGAGCAGTACTTC.

The rearrangement uses TRBV5-6 and TRBJ2-3, with TRBD2 matching 8 bases. J gave up 1 base and V 4 bases, and 8 bases lay outside the gene matches. This CDR3 comprises 16 residues. The germline gives CDR1 SGHDT, CDR2 YYEEEE. CDR3 protein: CASSPGGAGGTDTQYF. The CDR3 DNA is TGTGCCAGCAGCCCGGGAGGAGCGGGGGGCACAGATACGCAGTATTTT.

This clone was counted only a few times. The gene calls are TRBV19 and TRBJ2-1; D is unclear. This CDR3 has 11 amino acids. Germline CDR1 LNHDA, CDR2 SQIVND (reference sequence). Trimming pared 7 bases from V and 8 bases from J, leaving 9 bases between. DNA of the CDR3: TGTGCCAGTAACTTGGGCGATGAGCAGTTCTTC. Protein product: CASNLGDEQFF.

The chain links TRBV4-1 to TRBJ2-3; no reliable D call. Germline loops: CDR1 MGHRA, CDR2 YSYEKL. The CDR3 totals 13 residues. V was clipped by 2 bases and J by 7 bases, with 10 bases between them. The CDR3 coding sequence is TGCGCCAGCAGCCAACCCCCTTCATATACGCAGTATTTT. Translating it yields CASSQPPSYTQYF.

This chain connects TRBV18 to TRBJ1-6; D is unresolved. The germline gives CDR1 KGHSH, CDR2 LQKENI. The CDR3 runs 13 residues. V lost 6 bases and J lost 8, with 11 bases in between. The DNA for the CDR3 is TGTGCCAGCTCGCGGACGGATGATTCACCCCTCCACTTT. Protein product: CASSRTDDSPLHF. The full variable domain, in which reference TRBV18 and TRBJ1-6 provide the parts outside the CDR3, is NAGVMQNPRHLVRRRGQEARLRCSPMKGHSHVYWYRQLPEEGLKFMVYLQKENIIDESGMPKERFSAEFPKEGPSILRIQQVVRGDSAAYFCASSRTDDSPLHFGNGTRLTVT.

This sequence joins TRBV10-3 and TRBJ1-1; perhaps TRBD1 as D (5 bases). The V end was cut by 2 bases, the J end by 4 bases, with 23 bases between. The CDR3 contains 18 residues. The germline gives CDR1 ENHRY, CDR2 SYGVKD. As DNA, the CDR3 is TGTGCCATCAGTGAGGGGACTCGACGTGGGAGCGGGCTCACTGAAGCTTTCTTT. As protein: CAISEGTRRGSGLTEAFF.

The genes are TRBV18 and TRBJ1-6; D remains unclear. The CDR3 has 14 residues. V lost 4 bases and J 8 bases, leaving 12 bases between the germline ends. Germline lookup yields CDR1 KGHSH and CDR2 LQKENI. The CDR3 DNA follows: TGTGCCAGCTCACGGGCAATTTCGGATTCACCCCTCCACTTT. It translates to CASSRAISDSPLHF. Full variable domain (missing parts from reference TRBV18 and TRBJ1-6): NAGVMQNPRHLVRRRGQEARLRCSPMKGHSHVYWYRQLPEEGLKFMVYLQKENIIDESGMPKERFSAEFPKEGPSILRIQQVVRGDSAAYFCASSRAISDSPLHFGNGTRLTVT.

The chain has TRBV6-5 and TRBJ2-7; TRBD2 is a possible D gene (5 bases). CDR1 is MNHEY, CDR2 SVGAGI, per germline. V was cut by 0 bases and J by 3 bases, with 15 bases left in between. There are 16 residues in the CDR3. CDR3 sequence: CASSYSSADFSYEQYF. Here the CDR3 DNA reads TGTGCCAGCAGTTACTCGAGTGCGGACTTTAGCTACGAGCAGTACTTC.

The chain has TRBV29-1 and TRBJ1-2; 7 bases fit TRBD1. There are 15 residues in the CDR3. J lost 3 bases, V lost 6 bases, and 13 bases had no gene match. Germline-derived CDR1 and CDR2 are SQVTM and ANQGSEA. CDR3: CSVGDRSGGYYGYTF. The CDR3 DNA reads as TGCAGCGTGGGAGACAGGTCAGGGGGATACTATGGCTACACCTTC. Full variable domain (outside the CDR3, taken from reference TRBV29-1 and TRBJ1-2): SAVISQKPSRDICQRGTSLTIQCQVDSQVTMMFWYRQQPGQSLTLIATANQGSEATYESGFVIDKFPISRPNLTFSTLTVSNMSPEDSSIYLCSVGDRSGGYYGYTFGSGTRLTVV.

The chain joins TRBV10-3 to TRBJ1-2; no definite D call. This CDR3 spans 14 amino acids. Trimming removed 2 bases at V and 0 bases at J, with 7 bases between. CDR1 and CDR2 (germline): ENHRY, SYGVKD. This CDR3 is CAISEGGANYGYTF. The CDR3 coding sequence is TGTGCCATCAGTGAGGGCGGGGCTAACTATGGCTACACCTTC.

This rearrangement joins TRBV5-6 to TRBJ2-1; a weak D match, TRBD1 (6 bases). With 3 bases removed from V and 0 bases from J, the gap between germline ends came to 10 bases. The CDR3 is made up of 15 amino acids. CDR1 is SGHDT, CDR2 YYEEEE, per germline. For the CDR3, the DNA is TGTGCCAGCAGCTCCGACAGGATCTCCTACAATGAGCAGTTCTTC. It encodes CASSSDRISYNEQFF.

The chain recombines TRBV19 with TRBJ1-1, with 8 bases that match TRBD1. The CDR3 is 15 residues long. Germline CDR1 reads LNHDA; CDR2 reads SQIVND (reference sequence). The V and J ends lost 5 bases and 1 base, in that order; junction bases with no gene match: 6. CDR3 region: CASSPSTGANTEAFF. For the CDR3, the DNA is TGTGCCAGTAGTCCCTCGACAGGGGCGAACACTGAAGCTTTCTTT. Based on the CDR3 plus reference TRBV19 and TRBJ1-1, the full variable domain is DGGITQSPKYLFRKEGQNVTLSCEQNLNHDAMYWYRQDPGQGLRLIYYSQIVNDFQKGDIAEGYSVSREKKESFPLTVTSAQKNPTAFYLCASSPSTGANTEAFFGQGTRLTVV.

This chain links TRBV7-9 with TRBJ2-5; D might be TRBD2 (5 bases). This CDR3 contains 14 residues. V gave up 5 bases and J gave up 4 bases, with 14 bases separating them. The V gene's germline CDR1 is SEHNR and CDR2 FQNEAQ (reference sequence). The CDR3 nucleotides read TGTGCCAGCAGCGTACTAGTGAGTGGAGAGACCCAGTACTTC. Translated, it gives CASSVLVSGETQYF.

The V and J genes are TRBV6-1 and TRBJ1-4; TRBD1 is a possible D gene (5 bases). There are 15 residues in the CDR3. Germline CDR1 MNHNS, CDR2 SASEGT. V was shortened by 3 bases and J by 8 bases, with 16 bases between the two germline ends. The CDR3 region is CASSDDPGWREKLFF. As DNA, the CDR3 is TGTGCCAGCAGTGATGACCCAGGGTGGCGAGAAAAACTGTTTTTT.

V is TRBV5-1 and J is TRBJ2-2; TRBD1 or TRBD2 may be the D gene (5 bases each). The CDR3 sequence is 17 residues long. Deletions cut 2 bases from V and 7 bases from J, with 21 bases between. From germline, CDR1 is SGHRS and CDR2 YFSETQ. The CDR3 DNA is TGCGCCAGCAGCTTCGGGACGGGGCGTGAAAGGAGCGGGGAGCTGTTTTTT. Amino acids: CASSFGTGRERSGELFF.

The CDR3 DNA reads as TGTGCCACCCGACGTAGGGGGAACTCGGACTATGGCTACACCTTC. This sequence encodes CATRRRGNSDYGYTF. J is TRBJ1-2 and V is TRBV19; possibly TRBD1 for D (6 bases). V shed 10 bases and J shed 3 bases, with 21 bases lying between them. Germline V CDR1 and CDR2: LNHDA, SQIVND (reference sequence). This CDR3 contains 15 residues.

The chain has TRBV4-1 and TRBJ2-3, with D tentatively TRBD1 or TRBD2 (5 bases each). V lost 4 bases to trimming and J lost 0 bases, with 14 bases between them. The CDR3 covers 16 residues. From germline, CDR1 is MGHRA and CDR2 YSYEKL. The CDR3 bases are TGCGCCAGCAGCCCCTCGAAAGGGGAGAGCACAGATACGCAGTATTTT. Its protein product is CASSPSKGESTDTQYF.